This is a list of T cell receptor beta chains from one sample in a study of T cell changes during pregnancy in multiple sclerosis. Here immunoSEQ multiplex PCR was the method, and the copy in TCRdb shows in-frame clones only, minus some. The table shows some 100,000 clones, with approximately 94% occurring only once. The sample consisted of peripheral blood, taken in the second trimester of pregnancy. Receptors were obtained from a female donor with multiple sclerosis, enrolled in a pregnancy study. Each CDR3 is given with its conserved first and last residue. Fields, in order: CDR3 length, V gene, D gene, J gene, clone size, CDR3 protein, CDR3 DNA. The D gene is left open where the match is weak. Size is stated for part of the rows, as once, few or many counts, or as a class when the clone is expanded.

len: 14
v_gene: TRBV19
d_gene: -
j_gene: TRBJ2-2
abundance: -
CDR3aa: CASSVDRNTGELFF
CDR3nt: TGTGCCAGTAGTGTCGACAGGAACACCGGGGAGCTGTTTTTT

len: 14
v_gene: TRBV19
d_gene: -
j_gene: TRBJ1-1
abundance: -
CDR3aa: CASWGGRVDTEAFF
CDR3nt: TGTGCCAGTTGGGGGGGGAGGGTCGACACTGAAGCTTTCTTT

len: 15
v_gene: TRBV2
d_gene: -
j_gene: TRBJ1-3
abundance: -
CDR3aa: CASNTYRGSGNTIYF
CDR3nt: TGTGCCAGCAATACTTACCGGGGCTCTGGAAACACCATATATTTT

len: 13
v_gene: TRBV14
d_gene: TRBD1
j_gene: TRBJ2-7
abundance: -
CDR3aa: CASSRTGDSEQYF
CDR3nt: TGTGCCAGCAGCCGGACAGGGGACTCCGAGCAGTACTTC

len: 15
v_gene: TRBV7-9
d_gene: TRBD2
j_gene: TRBJ2-5
abundance: -
CDR3aa: CASSRPGLASGTQYF
CDR3nt: TGTGCCAGCAGCCGCCCGGGACTAGCAAGCGGGACCCAGTACTTC

len: 13
v_gene: TRBV5-1
d_gene: -
j_gene: TRBJ1-5
abundance: -
CDR3aa: CASSPEGLQPQHF
CDR3nt: TGCGCCAGCAGCCCGGAGGGACTCCAGCCCCAGCATTTT

len: 14
v_gene: TRBV2
d_gene: TRBD1
j_gene: TRBJ2-7
abundance: -
CDR3aa: CASRPSGQRYEQYF
CDR3nt: TGTGCCAGCAGACCTTCGGGACAGAGGTACGAGCAGTACTTC

len: 13
v_gene: TRBV9
d_gene: -
j_gene: TRBJ2-7
abundance: -
CDR3aa: CASTRQPGWEQYF
CDR3nt: TGTGCCAGCACTAGACAGCCAGGGTGGGAGCAGTACTTC

len: 15
v_gene: TRBV11-2
d_gene: TRBD2
j_gene: TRBJ2-7
abundance: -
CDR3aa: CASSLTSGISYEQYF
CDR3nt: TGTGCCAGCAGTTTAACTAGCGGGATTTCCTACGAGCAGTACTTC

len: 14
v_gene: TRBV28
d_gene: -
j_gene: TRBJ1-2
abundance: -
CDR3aa: CASRRPALRYGYTF
CDR3nt: TGTGCCAGCAGGCGGCCGGCCCTTCGCTATGGCTACACCTTC

len: 15
v_gene: TRBV7-2
d_gene: TRBD1
j_gene: TRBJ1-2
abundance: -
CDR3aa: CASPSEGTGSYGYTF
CDR3nt: TGTGCCAGCCCCTCGGAGGGGACAGGTTCCTATGGCTACACCTTC

len: 12
v_gene: TRBV29-1
d_gene: TRBD1
j_gene: TRBJ2-7
abundance: few
CDR3aa: CSARQGANEQYF
CDR3nt: TGCAGCGCGAGACAGGGAGCCAACGAGCAGTACTTC

len: 14
v_gene: TRBV5-1
d_gene: -
j_gene: TRBJ2-7
abundance: -
CDR3aa: CASSLQGRGNEQYF
CDR3nt: TGCGCCAGCAGCTTACAGGGAAGGGGAAACGAGCAGTACTTC

len: 15
v_gene: TRBV5-6
d_gene: TRBD1
j_gene: TRBJ2-3
abundance: -
CDR3aa: CASSRDRGVADTQYF
CDR3nt: TGTGCCAGCAGCAGAGACAGGGGCGTGGCAGATACGCAGTATTTT

len: 16
v_gene: TRBV23-1
d_gene: -
j_gene: TRBJ1-1
abundance: -
CDR3aa: CASSQSSGGVSTEAFF
CDR3nt: TGCGCCAGCAGTCAATCCTCCGGGGGGGTGAGCACTGAAGCTTTCTTT

len: 14
v_gene: TRBV5-1
d_gene: TRBD1
j_gene: TRBJ1-1
abundance: -
CDR3aa: CASSPGTGVTEAFF
CDR3nt: TGCGCCAGCAGTCCCGGGACAGGGGTTACTGAAGCTTTCTTT

len: 17
v_gene: TRBV19
d_gene: TRBD1
j_gene: TRBJ1-1
abundance: -
CDR3aa: CASAVLTGTGVSAEAFF
CDR3nt: TGTGCCAGTGCGGTTTTGACCGGGACAGGGGTTTCTGCTGAAGCTTTCTTT

len: 14
v_gene: TRBV19
d_gene: TRBD1
j_gene: TRBJ1-5
abundance: -
CDR3aa: CASDRAYSNQPQHF
CDR3nt: TGTGCCAGTGACAGGGCTTATAGCAATCAGCCCCAGCATTTT

len: 16
v_gene: TRBV29-1
d_gene: TRBD2
j_gene: TRBJ2-1
abundance: -
CDR3aa: CSVEPRGTSGYNEQFF
CDR3nt: TGCAGCGTTGAACCACGCGGGACTAGCGGATACAATGAGCAGTTCTTC

len: 14
v_gene: TRBV7-2
d_gene: -
j_gene: TRBJ2-1
abundance: -
CDR3aa: CASSRERVFGEQFF
CDR3nt: TGTGCCAGCAGCCGGGAAAGGGTTTTTGGTGAGCAGTTCTTC

len: 13
v_gene: TRBV7-2
d_gene: -
j_gene: TRBJ2-2
abundance: -
CDR3aa: CASSNSFTGELFF
CDR3nt: TGTGCCAGCAGCAACAGTTTCACCGGGGAGCTGTTTTTT

len: 15
v_gene: TRBV9
d_gene: TRBD1
j_gene: TRBJ2-2
abundance: -
CDR3aa: CASSVAGGNTGELFF
CDR3nt: TGTGCCAGCAGCGTAGCAGGGGGCAACACCGGGGAGCTGTTTTTT

len: 15
v_gene: TRBV7-3
d_gene: TRBD2
j_gene: TRBJ2-3
abundance: -
CDR3aa: CASSFGPSTGGTQYF
CDR3nt: TGTGCCAGCAGCTTTGGGCCTTCTACGGGAGGTACGCAGTATTTT

len: 16
v_gene: TRBV11-3
d_gene: TRBD2
j_gene: TRBJ2-1
abundance: -
CDR3aa: CASSLVSSGGAYEQFF
CDR3nt: TGTGCCAGCAGCTTAGTTTCTAGCGGGGGGGCCTATGAGCAGTTCTTC

len: 15
v_gene: TRBV19
d_gene: TRBD1
j_gene: TRBJ2-1
abundance: few
CDR3aa: CASSIARTGANEQFF
CDR3nt: TGTGCCAGTAGTATAGCTCGGACAGGGGCCAATGAGCAGTTCTTC

len: 15
v_gene: TRBV7-9
d_gene: -
j_gene: TRBJ1-6
abundance: -
CDR3aa: CASSLIAVDNSPLHF
CDR3nt: TGTGCCAGCAGCTTAATTGCGGTCGATAATTCACCCCTCCACTTT

len: 15
v_gene: TRBV15
d_gene: TRBD2
j_gene: TRBJ2-7
abundance: -
CDR3aa: CATSRELAGQYEQYF
CDR3nt: TGTGCCACCAGCAGAGAACTAGCGGGCCAATACGAGCAGTACTTC

len: 18
v_gene: TRBV5-1
d_gene: TRBD2
j_gene: TRBJ2-3
abundance: -
CDR3aa: CASSWGLAVDSSTDTQYF
CDR3nt: TGCGCCAGCAGCTGGGGACTAGCGGTCGACTCTAGCACAGATACGCAGTATTTT

len: 14
v_gene: TRBV10-3
d_gene: TRBD2
j_gene: TRBJ2-3
abundance: once
CDR3aa: CAISASGREDTQYF
CDR3nt: TGTGCCATCAGCGCTAGCGGGAGAGAAGATACGCAGTATTTT

len: 17
v_gene: TRBV13
d_gene: TRBD2
j_gene: TRBJ2-3
abundance: few
CDR3aa: CASSPPRDYLGTDTQYF
CDR3nt: TGTGCCAGCAGCCCTCCCAGGGACTACCTAGGCACAGATACGCAGTATTTT

len: 18
v_gene: TRBV4-2
d_gene: TRBD1
j_gene: TRBJ2-2
abundance: -
CDR3aa: CASSQVSGTGASTGELFF
CDR3nt: TGTGCCAGCAGCCAAGTGTCGGGGACAGGGGCCAGCACCGGGGAGCTGTTTTTT

len: 15
v_gene: TRBV27
d_gene: TRBD1
j_gene: TRBJ2-7
abundance: -
CDR3aa: CASSLYRDRPYEQYF
CDR3nt: TGTGCCAGCAGTTTATACCGGGACAGACCCTACGAGCAGTACTTC

len: 15
v_gene: TRBV4-2
d_gene: -
j_gene: TRBJ1-2
abundance: -
CDR3aa: CASSQEEQGPYGYTF
CDR3nt: TGTGCCAGCAGCCAAGAAGAACAGGGCCCCTATGGCTACACCTTC

len: 15
v_gene: TRBV6-5
d_gene: -
j_gene: TRBJ2-3
abundance: -
CDR3aa: CASSGVAVSTDTQYF
CDR3nt: TGTGCCAGCAGTGGAGTAGCGGTATCCACAGATACGCAGTATTTT

len: 16
v_gene: TRBV19
d_gene: TRBD1
j_gene: TRBJ1-5
abundance: -
CDR3aa: CASSIWTGSGNQPQHF
CDR3nt: TGTGCCAGTAGTATTTGGACAGGGAGTGGCAATCAGCCCCAGCATTTT

len: 12
v_gene: TRBV29-1
d_gene: -
j_gene: TRBJ2-3
abundance: -
CDR3aa: CSVEVGGDTQYF
CDR3nt: TGCAGCGTTGAAGTCGGGGGAGATACGCAGTATTTT

len: 14
v_gene: TRBV5-1
d_gene: -
j_gene: TRBJ1-1
abundance: -
CDR3aa: CASSLAAGNTEAFF
CDR3nt: TGCGCCAGCAGCTTGGCCGCGGGGAACACTGAAGCTTTCTTT

len: 15
v_gene: TRBV10-2
d_gene: TRBD2
j_gene: TRBJ2-1
abundance: -
CDR3aa: CASSLAGLSYNEQFF
CDR3nt: TGCGCCAGCAGCCTAGCGGGGCTTTCCTACAATGAGCAGTTCTTC

len: 17
v_gene: TRBV10-2
d_gene: TRBD2
j_gene: TRBJ2-1
abundance: -
CDR3aa: CASSSGLAASGDNEQFF
CDR3nt: TGCGCCAGCAGCTCGGGACTAGCGGCATCCGGGGACAATGAGCAGTTCTTC

len: 13
v_gene: TRBV6-1
d_gene: -
j_gene: TRBJ2-3
abundance: -
CDR3aa: CASSARQEDTQYF
CDR3nt: TGTGCCAGCAGTGCCCGACAGGAAGATACGCAGTATTTT

len: 16
v_gene: TRBV10-3
d_gene: -
j_gene: TRBJ2-6
abundance: -
CDR3aa: CAISPDLSSGANVLTF
CDR3nt: TGTGCCATCAGCCCGGACTTGAGCTCTGGGGCCAACGTCCTGACTTTC

len: 13
v_gene: TRBV5-5
d_gene: -
j_gene: TRBJ1-2
abundance: -
CDR3aa: CASSEGQARGYTF
CDR3nt: TGTGCCAGCAGCGAGGGACAAGCCCGGGGCTACACCTTC

len: 17
v_gene: TRBV7-9
d_gene: TRBD1
j_gene: TRBJ2-1
abundance: -
CDR3aa: CASSLDRVWGGIDEQFF
CDR3nt: TGTGCCAGCAGCCTGGACAGGGTTTGGGGCGGGATCGATGAGCAGTTCTTC

len: 15
v_gene: TRBV25-1
d_gene: TRBD2
j_gene: TRBJ2-1
abundance: -
CDR3aa: CASSTGAAGAGEQFF
CDR3nt: TGTGCCAGTTCTACGGGGGCAGCGGGAGCAGGTGAGCAGTTCTTC

len: 16
v_gene: TRBV9
d_gene: -
j_gene: TRBJ2-1
abundance: -
CDR3aa: CASSVQAGITYNEQFF
CDR3nt: TGTGCCAGCAGCGTACAGGCAGGGATCACCTACAATGAGCAGTTCTTC

len: 19
v_gene: TRBV23-1
d_gene: -
j_gene: TRBJ2-7
abundance: -
CDR3aa: CASSHFERQDWEGYVEQYF
CDR3nt: TGCGCCAGCAGTCATTTCGAAAGACAGGACTGGGAAGGGTACGTCGAGCAGTACTTC

len: 14
v_gene: TRBV18
d_gene: TRBD1
j_gene: TRBJ2-7
abundance: -
CDR3aa: CASSPRTGGYEQYF
CDR3nt: TGTGCCAGCTCACCACGGACAGGGGGCTACGAGCAGTACTTC

len: 13
v_gene: TRBV29-1
d_gene: -
j_gene: TRBJ1-2
abundance: -
CDR3aa: CSVVNRADYGYTF
CDR3nt: TGCAGCGTTGTAAACAGGGCGGACTATGGCTACACCTTC

len: 17
v_gene: TRBV6-1
d_gene: -
j_gene: TRBJ2-1
abundance: -
CDR3aa: CASSGSNRAIPNNEQFF
CDR3nt: TGTGCCAGCAGTGGGTCTAACAGGGCGATACCCAACAATGAGCAGTTCTTC

len: 15
v_gene: TRBV5-4
d_gene: TRBD2
j_gene: TRBJ2-5
abundance: -
CDR3aa: CASSDAGGRWETQYF
CDR3nt: TGTGCCAGCAGCGATGCGGGGGGGCGGTGGGAGACCCAGTACTTC

len: 15
v_gene: TRBV28
d_gene: TRBD1
j_gene: TRBJ1-2
abundance: -
CDR3aa: CASSPNPDRGYGYTF
CDR3nt: TGTGCCAGCAGTCCCAACCCCGACAGGGGCTATGGCTACACCTTC

len: 15
v_gene: TRBV4-1
d_gene: -
j_gene: TRBJ1-1
abundance: -
CDR3aa: CASSPRRVGYTEAFF
CDR3nt: TGCGCCAGCAGCCCGAGGCGGGTAGGGTACACTGAAGCTTTCTTT

len: 18
v_gene: TRBV7-6
d_gene: TRBD1
j_gene: TRBJ1-6
abundance: -
CDR3aa: CASSLAPRTGVFNSPLHF
CDR3nt: TGTGCCAGCAGCTTAGCCCCCAGGACAGGGGTTTTTAATTCACCCCTCCACTTT

len: 15
v_gene: TRBV5-5
d_gene: -
j_gene: TRBJ2-3
abundance: -
CDR3aa: CASSLDGTSTDTQYF
CDR3nt: TGTGCCAGCAGCTTGGACGGGACTAGCACAGATACGCAGTATTTT